This TCR beta chain was sequenced for a study of radiation and T cells in renal cell carcinoma. Measured with immunoSEQ multiplex PCR; TCRdb has only the in-frame clones, and not every one. The table records around 180,000 clones, 88% of them present only once. Germline V CDR1 and CDR2: SGHTA, FQGNSA. The CDR3 has 15 amino acids. After removal of 5 bases from V and 5 bases from J, the junction contained 6 bases not matched to a gene. The time point: blood 4 weeks post-SBRT, at nephrectomy. Indicated treatment: 15 Gy SBRT to primary tumor, nephrectomy 4 weeks later. Serial blood draws occurred at baseline and 2 and 4 weeks post-SBRT.

The sample here was blood, taken from a patient whose treatment included radiotherapy and nephrectomy. The chain is built from TRBV7-2 and TRBJ1-6, with 7 positions matching TRBD1. The origin of this receptor is a woman aged 50 to 60 with renal cell carcinoma. The CDR3 DNA follows: TGTGCCAGCAGCCCCTGGGACAGAGATAATTCACCCCTCCACTTT. It translates to CASSPWDRDNSPLHF.